This TCR beta chain was captured by sequencing in a study of Ad26.COV2.S vaccination and SARS-CoV-2 variants (dated by TCRdb to the early 2020s). With regard to the full study: Donors in the vaccine arm were drawn from COV1001, a phase I-IIa trial of Ad26.COV2.S in healthy adults that was multicentre, randomized, double-blind and placebo-controlled. Ad26.COV2.S was administered intramuscularly at a dose of 5x10^10 or 1x10^11 viral particles, either as one shot or as two shots given 56 days apart. TCRbeta repertoire sequencing served as the tool for gauging how specific and how broad the SARS-CoV-2-reactive T cell receptors were following Ad26.COV2.S vaccination. A total of around 32 samples were included in the TCR-sequenced set, comprising around 19 Ad26.COV2.S vaccine recipients, 5 placebo recipients and 8 SARS-CoV-2 convalescent individuals. Trial participants were randomized into five groups of five: low-dose or high-dose Ad26.COV2.S given once or twice, or placebo on both occasions. Throughout the experiments and outcome assessment, investigators stayed blinded to trial group allocation. The paper as a whole reports these results and caveats: According to the authors, total T cell responses may have been underestimated by the TCR breadth and depth analyses. Spike-specific TCR breadth was higher in Ad26.COV2.S recipients than in placebo recipients (P = 0.0014). Substantial breadth of spike-specific CD8+ and CD4+ T cell responses was reported after vaccination. The study was not powered to compare responses between vaccine doses or regimens. Vaccine and placebo recipients had comparable non-spike TCR breadth, which fits with the vaccine containing only spike.

The CDR3 numbers 15 residues from cysteine through phenylalanine. The DNA shown is the 45-base CDR3, in frame from base 1. CDR1 and CDR2 are drawn from the germline V gene (reference sequence): LNHNV, YYDKDF. Trimming at the junction amounts to 0 bases on V and 0 bases on J, and the germline ends lie 7 bases apart. The immunoSEQ Assay was the method used to sequence TCRbeta CDR3 regions. After extraction, genomic DNA underwent amplification by bias-controlled multiplex PCR, followed by high-throughput sequencing. As for the authors' bioinformatics: Collapsing and filtering of sequences were performed to quantify the absolute abundance of each unique TCRbeta CDR3 region. Usable DNA was measured by amplifying reference genes present in all nucleated cells, and TCRbeta template counts were normalized to that usable DNA to estimate T cell fraction. Repertoire TCRs were annotated as SARS-CoV-2-specific by exact matching of V gene, CDR3 amino acid sequence and J gene to a known reactive TCR set. The reference SARS-CoV-2 TCR set was derived from MIRA and filtered for enrichment in COVID-19-positive ImmuneCODE repertoires, a step that removed public or cross-reactive TCRs. Using the MIRA antigens, annotated TCRs were further analysed by specific ORF or by position within an ORF. Breadth was defined as the number of annotated unique rearrangements divided by the total number of unique productive rearrangements, and depth was defined as the summed frequency of the annotated unique rearrangements. Two-sided Wilcoxon rank-sum tests were applied when comparing TCR breadth between groups. TCRdb obtained this table from immuneACCESS and retained in-frame rearrangements with V and J assigned. These tables miss some clones; where compared with another copy, unresolved V genes account for less than half of the shortfall, and the remainder is unexplained. The DNA gave D and trimming, while V, J and clone size come from that table. This sample holds 300,000 to 400,000 clones; 80% to 90% were observed only once. Around 5.3% of the sample belongs to the ten largest clones.

Reading the label with the study, this specimen's treatment or condition is: roughly 19 received Ad26.COV2.S at low or high dose, single or two shots; roughly five received placebo; per-sample allocation not given. Repertoires of vaccine and placebo recipients were sequenced from samples collected on day 63 after the first injection. Between 29 July and 7 August 2020, Cohort 1b enrolled about 27 adults aged 18-55 years at one site in Boston, USA. As a vaccine, Ad26.COV2.S was a replication-incompetent adenovirus type 26 vector that expressed a prefusion-stabilized SARS-CoV-2 spike protein derived from the original Wuhan strain. About this clone: Its antigen is still unknown. The record has no base qualities; no much larger clone is one base away. The sample has other DNA sequences that encode this CDR3 too.

This specimen consisted of peripheral blood, obtained in a trial of Ad26.COV2.S vaccine versus placebo. The source is a person aged 18-60 years who received the Ad26.COV2.S COVID-19 vaccine or a placebo. This receptor chain uses TRBV15 and TRBJ2-3; the D segment could be TRBD1, given 5 matching bases. The sequence in DNA is TGTGCCACCAGCAGAGACAGGGCGAGCACAGATACGCAGTATTTT. This codes for CATSRDRASTDTQYF.